This T cell receptor beta chain comes out of a study of ipilimumab plus nivolumab after autologous stem cell transplantation. The overall study: Patients received a median of about five ipilimumab and 8 nivolumab doses. DLBCL patients had primary refractory or relapsed disease.

V lost 0 bases and J lost 2, with 9 bases in between. The CDR3 runs 15 residues. CDR1 SGHRS and CDR2 YFSETQ come from the germline V gene. Sequencing was performed with immunoSEQ multiplex PCR; in TCRdb, only in-frame clones are kept and a portion is missing. Counted here are tens of thousands of clones, 83% occurring once; the ten biggest clones make up about 2.2%. Starting 14 to 28 days after autologous transplant, ipilimumab 1 mg/kg was given. Patients received nivolumab 3 mg/kg at weeks 1, 4, 7, 10, then fortnightly to week 26. The chain carries TRBV5-1 and TRBJ2-4; tentatively, D is TRBD2 (6 bases). This clonotype was sampled from a male donor with diffuse large B-cell lymphoma. The source material was PBMCs, sampled in a trial of ipilimumab plus nivolumab as post-transplant consolidation. Written as DNA, the CDR3 is TGCGCCAGCAGCTTGGCAACTAGCACCAAAAACATTCAGTACTTC. Its protein is CASSLATSTKNIQYF.